This entry lists 11 T cell receptor beta chains sequenced from one sample in a study of blood T cell repertoires in COVID-19. The data were produced by immunoSEQ multiplex PCR, yet TCRdb's version contains in-frame clones alone and is incomplete. The sample consists of a few hundred thousand clones, 88% of them appearing once. Sequenced input: peripheral blood. The receptors shown here come from a woman between 25 and 40 years old with COVID-19, enrolled during active disease.

The V and J genes are TRBV5-1 and TRBJ1-3; 7 nucleotides agree with TRBD1. After removal of 3 bases from V and 0 bases from J, the junction contained 3 bases not matched to a gene. In germline, CDR1 is SGHRS, CDR2 YFSETQ. The CDR3 totals 15 residues. DNA for the CDR3: TGCGCCAGCAGCTGGACAGGCTCCTCTGGAAACACCATATATTTT. This gives the protein CASSWTGSSGNTIYF.

The chain uses TRBV19 and TRBJ2-1; TRBD2 is a possible D gene (5 bases). The germline CDR1 and CDR2 sequences are LNHDA and SQIVND (reference sequence). The CDR3 sequence is 15 residues long. The V end was cut by 2 bases, the J end by 5 bases, with 13 bases between. The CDR3 coding sequence is TGTGCCAGTAGTATATTGGCTAGCAGAGACAATGAGCAGTTCTTC. This codes for CASSILASRDNEQFF.

The rearrangement links TRBV7-2 to TRBJ2-7; D gene uncertain. CDR1 is SGHTA and CDR2 is FQGNSA in the germline V gene. CDR3 length: 13 residues. V gave up 3 bases and J gave up 2 bases, with 8 bases separating them. The chain's CDR3 is CASSLSPAYEQYV. In DNA form, the CDR3 reads TGTGCCAGCAGCTTGTCCCCAGCCTACGAGCAGTACGTC.

The chain uses TRBV24-1 and TRBJ2-1; 10 positions match TRBD2. The CDR3 is 16 amino acids. CDR1 is KGHDR, CDR2 SFDVKD, per germline. V shed 7 bases and J 5 bases; nucleotides not matched to a gene: 10. The CDR3 sequence is CATRGTRLAGDNEQFF. The CDR3 nucleotides read TGTGCCACCAGGGGTACGAGGCTAGCGGGAGACAATGAGCAGTTCTTC.

This clone was found a few times. The chain couples TRBV10-3 to TRBJ1-1, with a possible D match to TRBD1 (6 bases). This CDR3 region has 12 residues. The germline V and J ends were trimmed by 10 bases and 7 bases, with 16 bases remaining between them. Germline loops: CDR1 ENHRY, CDR2 SYGVKD. The CDR3 sequence is CATLGQDGEAFF. Written as DNA, the CDR3 is TGTGCCACCTTGGGACAAGATGGTGAAGCTTTCTTT.

The gene calls are TRBV28 and TRBJ1-2, with TRBD1 as a possible D gene (6 bases). Trimming pared 6 bases from V and 3 bases from J, leaving 11 bases between. The germline gives CDR1 MDHEN, CDR2 SYDVKM. The CDR3 sequence is 13 residues long. The chain's CDR3 is CASSLTGYYGYTF. CDR3 coding DNA: TGTGCCAGCAGCTTAACAGGGTACTATGGCTACACCTTC.

The chain recombines TRBV6-6 with TRBJ2-1; 8 positions match TRBD1. The CDR3 consists of 15 residues. The germline CDR1 and CDR2 sequences are MNHNY and SVGAGI (reference sequence). Losses at the gene ends were 5 bases for V and 6 bases for J; bases not matched to a gene: 9. The CDR3 region has the DNA TGTGCCAGCAGTCAGGGGGCAATCAATTCCAATGAGCAGTTCTTC. Its translation is CASSQGAINSNEQFF.

The chain employs TRBV9 and TRBJ2-3; no definite D call. Germline CDR1 SGDLS, CDR2 YYNGEE. The V gene lost 4 bases and the J gene lost 6 bases, with 15 bases spanning the gap. The CDR3 length is 14 residues. The DNA for the CDR3 is TGTGCCAGCAGCCCCCGCGGCCGTGACGATACGCAGTATTTT. As protein: CASSPRGRDDTQYF.

This clone was seen a few times. The V and J genes are TRBV24-1 and TRBJ2-2, with 7 bases that match TRBD1. The CDR3 is 16 amino acids. Per germline, CDR1 KGHDR and CDR2 SFDVKD. V shed 4 bases, J shed 3 bases, and the junction held 7 bases outside the gene matches. The CDR3 loop reads CATSDTTGTYTGELFF. CDR3 sequence (DNA): TGTGCCACCAGTGACACGACAGGGACCTACACCGGGGAGCTGTTTTTT.

The rearrangement links TRBV18 to TRBJ2-3; no reliable D call. Trimming cost V 3 bases and J 0 bases, with 7 bases left between them. CDR3 length: 14 residues. In germline, CDR1 is KGHSH, CDR2 LQKENI. The CDR3 sequence is CASSPPISTDTQYF. The DNA for the CDR3 is TGTGCCAGCTCACCCCCCATTAGCACAGATACGCAGTATTTT.

The genes are TRBV27 and TRBJ1-1, with 7 positions matching TRBD1. The CDR3 runs to 16 residues. Germline-derived CDR1 and CDR2 are MNHEY and SMNVEV (reference sequence). V lost 4 bases and J lost 0; bases outside the gene matches: 8. Written as DNA, the CDR3 is TGTGCCAGCAGTTCAAACAGGGGTCTGATGAACACTGAAGCTTTCTTT. Its protein is CASSSNRGLMNTEAFF.